These 9 T cell receptor beta chains were sequenced from one sample in a study of T-cell memory formation after mild COVID-19. TCRdb processed the 5' RACE reads anew with MiXCR; each CDR3 protein has one entry. Of fewer than 600,000 distinct CDR3 sequences listed, about 20% are singletons. Sequenced material: PBMCs or a T cell subset sorted from them (not recorded which). Every receptor here comes from an adult woman who had mild COVID-19 (a few samples of this study predate the infection). Cell type and time point are not known.

This chain connects TRBV6-1 to TRBJ1-6; D unresolved. The CDR3 covers 12 residues. The germline V gene has CDR1 MNHNS and CDR2 SASEGT. The ends were cut back, 7 bases at V and 7 bases at J, with 8 bases in the middle. The CDR3: CASMPENSPLHF. Here the CDR3 DNA reads TGTGCCAGCATGCCAGAGAATTCACCCCTCCACTTT.

This clonotype was seen many times. The gene calls are TRBV3-1 and TRBJ2-1, with D tentatively TRBD1 (6 bases). This CDR3 is 18 amino acids long. Germline V gives CDR1 LGHDT, CDR2 YNNKEL (reference sequence). Deletions cut 4 bases from V and 5 bases from J, with 24 bases between. The DNA of the CDR3 is TGTGCCAGCAGCCGATCTAAAAGGGGGACAATCATCAACAATGAGCAGTTCTTC. Translation: CASSRSKRGTIINNEQFF.

This clonotype was picked up many times. The chain's CDR3 is CASRNDGSYNEQFF. Written as DNA, the CDR3 is TGCGCCAGCAGAAACGATGGGTCCTACAATGAGCAGTTCTTC. This chain links TRBV5-1 with TRBJ2-1; no clear D gene. Trimming left V 5 bases short and J 1 base short, with 10 bases between. The CDR3 totals 14 residues. Germline V gives CDR1 SGHRS, CDR2 YFSETQ.

In DNA form, the CDR3 reads TGTGCCAGCAGCCCCCGACTAGTCGGGACAGATACGCAGTATTTT. This translates into CASSPRLVGTDTQYF. This chain uses TRBV7-9 with TRBJ2-3; D possibly corresponds to TRBD2 (6 bases). This CDR3 comprises 15 residues. Germline CDR1 and CDR2: SEHNR and FQNEAQ (reference sequence). V was pared by 5 bases and J by 3 bases, with 15 bases between.

The rearrangement uses TRBV7-3 and TRBJ2-3; 7 bases agree with TRBD1. The ends lost 5 bases at V and 1 base at J; junction bases unmatched: 3. Germline CDR1 and CDR2: SGHTA and FQGTGA. The CDR3 totals 14 residues. DNA of the CDR3: TGTGCCAGCAGCCGTGGGACAGGCACAGATACGCAGTATTTT. Translated, it gives CASSRGTGTDTQYF. The variable domain in full, completed from reference TRBV7-3 and TRBJ2-3, reads GAGVSQTPSNKVTEKGKYVELRCDPISGHTALYWYRQSLGQGPEFLIYFQGTGAADDSGLPNDRFFAVRPEGSVSTLKIQRTERGDSAVYLCASSRGTGTDTQYFGPGTRLTVL.

V gene TRBV29-1 combines with J gene TRBJ2-7, with unresolved D. V was clipped by 6 bases and J by 1 base, with 13 bases between them. Germline CDR1 and CDR2: SQVTM and ANQGSEA. This CDR3 has 13 amino acids. CDR3 protein: CSVRLVRSYEQYF. CDR3 bases: TGCAGCGTCCGCCTCGTACGTTCCTACGAGCAGTACTTC.

The table lists this clonotype with many counts. The rearrangement uses TRBV27 and TRBJ1-1, with D hard to call. The V end lost 6 bases, the J end lost 1 base, and 9 bases lay between the germline ends. The CDR3 contains 13 residues. The germline CDR1 and CDR2 sequences are MNHEY and SMNVEV (reference sequence). CDR3 protein: CASSSSGNTEAFF. In DNA form, the CDR3 reads TGTGCCAGCAGCTCCTCAGGGAACACTGAAGCTTTCTTT.

V usage is TRBV6-2 or TRBV6-3 and J usage is TRBJ2-7, with 7 nucleotides matching TRBD2. Germline CDR1 MNHEY, CDR2 SVGEGT. V lost 5 bases, J lost 7 bases, and 11 bases stayed unmatched. The CDR3 is made up of 14 amino acids. The CDR3 nucleotides are TGTGCCAGCAGTCGGAGCGGGGATACTAGGGAGCAGTACTTC. Protein product: CASSRSGDTREQYF.

This clonotype has at least ten counts. The gene calls are TRBV12-3 or TRBV12-4 and TRBJ2-3; 8 bases fit TRBD2. J gave up 1 base and V 6 bases, and 3 bases lay outside the gene matches. This CDR3 spans 14 amino acids. CDR3 nucleotides: TGTGCCAGCAGCTTCGGGGGGGGCACAGATACGCAGTATTTT. This sequence encodes CASSFGGGTDTQYF.